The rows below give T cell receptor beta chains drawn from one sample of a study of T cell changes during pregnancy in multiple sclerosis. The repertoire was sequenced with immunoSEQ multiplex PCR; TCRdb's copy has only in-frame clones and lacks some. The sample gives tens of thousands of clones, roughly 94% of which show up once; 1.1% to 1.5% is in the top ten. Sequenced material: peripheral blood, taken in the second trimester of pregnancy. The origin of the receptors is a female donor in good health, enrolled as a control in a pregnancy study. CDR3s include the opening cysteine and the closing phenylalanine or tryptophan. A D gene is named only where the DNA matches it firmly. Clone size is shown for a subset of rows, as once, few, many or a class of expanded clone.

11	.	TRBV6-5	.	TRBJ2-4	CAGPLKNIQYF	TGTGCCGGGCCTCTCAAAAACATTCAGTACTTC
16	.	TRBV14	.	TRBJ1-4	CASSQTRGSTNEKLFF	TGTGCCAGCAGCCAAACTCGGGGTTCAACTAATGAAAAACTGTTTTTT
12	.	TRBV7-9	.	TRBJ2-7	CASSPGEYEQYF	TGTGCCAGCAGCCCAGGGGAATACGAGCAGTACTTC
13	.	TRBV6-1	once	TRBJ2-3	CASSESVPDTQYF	TGTGCCAGCAGTGAATCTGTCCCGGATACGCAGTATTTT
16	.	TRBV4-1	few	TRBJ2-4	CASSQEGRGYMDIQYF	TGCGCCAGCAGCCAAGAGGGCAGGGGATATATGGACATTCAGTACTTC
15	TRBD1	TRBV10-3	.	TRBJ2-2	CAISDATGGNGELFF	TGTGCCATCAGTGACGCCACAGGGGGCAACGGGGAGCTGTTTTTT
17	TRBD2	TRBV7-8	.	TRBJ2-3	CASSSGLAGGPGDTQYF	TGTGCCAGCAGCTCCGGACTAGCGGGAGGGCCTGGAGATACGCAGTATTTT
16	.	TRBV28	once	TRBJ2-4	CASSPRDTLAKNIQYF	TGTGCCAGCAGTCCACGGGACACCCTAGCCAAAAACATTCAGTACTTC
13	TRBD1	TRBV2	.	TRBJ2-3	CASSGDRGDTQYF	TGTGCCAGCAGTGGTGACAGGGGGGATACGCAGTATTTT
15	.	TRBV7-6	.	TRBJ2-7	CASSPTDSGRYEQYF	TGTGCCAGCAGCCCCACCGATAGCGGTCGCTACGAGCAGTACTTC
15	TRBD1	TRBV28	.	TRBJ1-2	CASSSTRTGEYGYTF	TGTGCCAGCAGTTCAACTCGGACAGGGGAATATGGCTACACCTTC
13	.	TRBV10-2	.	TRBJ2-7	CASMASATYEQYF	TGCGCCAGCATGGCTAGCGCGACCTACGAGCAGTACTTC
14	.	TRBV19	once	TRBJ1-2	CASRGNAEDYGYTF	TGTGCCAGTAGGGGTAACGCGGAGGACTATGGCTACACCTTC
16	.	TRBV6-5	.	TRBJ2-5	CASSYSPSGSQETQYF	TGTGCCAGCAGTTACTCACCGAGTGGTTCACAAGAGACCCAGTACTTC
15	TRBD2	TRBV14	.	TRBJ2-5	CASSRAGGRQETQYF	TGTGCCAGCAGCCGAGCGGGGGGGCGACAAGAGACCCAGTACTTC